This TCR beta chain was found in a study of identical twins. This clonotype has ten or more counts. The antigen is unknown. A junction end diverges from the germline sequence, so it may reflect a read error. Germline values: CDR1 SGHRS, CDR2 YFSETQ. The CDR3 length is 14 residues. Study-wide findings and caveats: Out-of-frame alpha sequences that twins shared showed excess low generation probability.

TCRdb ran MiXCR on the 5' RACE reads and lists one entry per CDR3 protein. The table shows roughly 470,000 distinct CDR3 sequences, with over 11% occurring only once. A further study also used this sample, focusing on yellow fever vaccine responses in identical twins.

The sequenced sample was CD4+ T cells sorted from blood. The V call is TRBV5-1, the J call TRBJ1-3; maybe TRBD1 (6 bases). This sequence was found in a young woman in good health. CDR3 DNA: TGTGCCAGCAGTTCCGGGGGCGCTGGAAACACCATATATTTT. Encoded protein: CASSSGGAGNTIYF.